Each of the 8 T cell receptor beta chains below was sequenced from the same sample in a study of OX40 agonist ivuxolimab in advanced cancers. Method: immunoSEQ multiplex PCR; TCRdb's copy keeps in-frame clones and lacks some. The sample shows some 14,000 clones, about four fifths of them seen only once. This material consisted of CD4+ or CD8+ T cells sorted from blood, taken in a trial of the OX40 agonist ivuxolimab. The receptors were gathered from an adult with an advanced solid tumor such as melanoma, head and neck, liver or kidney cancer.

There are a few counts of this clone. Here the CDR3 reads CASSYRGSNNEQFF. The CDR3 DNA reads as TGTGCCAGCAGTTATCGCGGGAGTAACAATGAGCAGTTCTTC. V and J are TRBV4-2 and TRBJ2-1; 7 bases are shared with TRBD2. Unmatched junction bases numbered 7, after V lost 6 bases and J lost 5 bases. CDR3 size: 14 residues. Germline lookup yields CDR1 LGHNA and CDR2 YNFKEQ.

In its sample, this clone was seen once. J is TRBJ1-1 and V is TRBV7-6; D gene uncertain. Germline loops: CDR1 SGHVS, CDR2 FNYEAQ. The CDR3 consists of 13 residues. V gave up 1 base and J gave up 0 bases, with 3 bases separating them. The CDR3: CASSLGMNTEAFF. The CDR3, as DNA: TGTGCCAGCAGCTTAGGGATGAACACTGAAGCTTTCTTT.

The chain is built from TRBV11-3 and TRBJ2-5; perhaps TRBD1 as D (5 bases). CDR3 length: 15 residues. Looked up from germline, CDR1 is SGHNT and CDR2 is YENEEA. Trimming stripped 6 bases from V and 5 bases from J, with 19 bases between. The CDR3 reads CASRPETANIETQYF. The DNA of the CDR3 is TGTGCCAGCAGACCCGAGACAGCCAACATTGAGACCCAGTACTTC.

The chain employs TRBV7-9 and TRBJ2-1, with 9 bases aligning to TRBD2. In germline, CDR1 is SEHNR, CDR2 FQNEAQ (reference sequence). This CDR3 is built from 16 residues. The ends lost 5 bases at V and 1 base at J; junction bases unmatched: 6. CDR3 loop: CASSPPSGVSYNEQFF. In DNA, the CDR3 is TGTGCCAGCAGCCCCCCTAGCGGGGTATCCTACAATGAGCAGTTCTTC. The entire variable domain, with the rest obtained from reference TRBV7-9 and TRBJ2-1, is as follows: DTGVSQNPRHKITKRGQNVTFRCDPISEHNRLYWYRQTLGQGPEFLTYFQNEAQLEKSRLLSDRFSAERPKGSFSTLEIQRTEQGDSAMYLCASSPPSGVSYNEQFFGPGTRLTVL.

This clone has just a few counts. The chain is built from TRBV29-1 and TRBJ2-7, with D possibly called TRBD1 or TRBD2 (6 bases each). The germline V gene encodes CDR1 SQVTM and CDR2 ANQGSEA. The CDR3 covers 13 residues. Trimming took 1 base from V and 6 from J, leaving 13 bases between them. CDR3 DNA sequence: TGCAGCGTTGAAGTGATAGGGGGAGGCGAGCAGTACTTC. Translated: CSVEVIGGGEQYF.

The chain links TRBV4-2 to TRBJ2-1; 9 nucleotides align to TRBD2. After removal of 4 bases from V and 6 bases from J, the junction contained 4 bases not matched to a gene. There are 14 residues in the CDR3. Germline V gene sequence: CDR1 LGHNA, CDR2 YNFKEQ. The CDR3 protein is CASSPRGGVNEQFF. The CDR3 DNA reads as TGTGCCAGCAGCCCCCGCGGGGGGGTCAATGAGCAGTTCTTC.

In this sample, this clone turned up once. J is TRBJ1-5 and V is TRBV6-6; 7 nucleotides match TRBD1. Trimming at V came to 5 bases and at J to 3 bases, leaving 4 bases not matched to a gene. CDR1 is MNHNY, CDR2 SVGAGI, per germline (reference sequence). This CDR3 is built from 14 residues. This CDR3 reads CASSHRGDNQPQHF. The CDR3 coding sequence is TGTGCCAGCAGTCACAGGGGTGACAATCAGCCCCAGCATTTT.

The chain employs TRBV6-4 and TRBJ2-1; the D is unclear. CDR3 size: 16 residues. V was clipped by 0 bases and J by 3 bases, with 12 bases between them. CDR1 and CDR2 (germline): MRHNA, SNTAGT. CDR3 loop: CASSDSRHSNYNEQFF. Written as DNA, the CDR3 is TGTGCCAGCAGTGACTCGAGACACTCGAACTACAATGAGCAGTTCTTC.